The present TCR beta chain was sequenced within a study of blood T cell repertoires in COVID-19. This clone was detected only once. In the study's own analysis: Amplification of reference gene primers provided the estimated nucleated cell counts. Clones were sequenced by immunoSEQ multiplex PCR, and TCRdb holds only the in-frame ones, with some missing. That table furnishes V, J and clone size, whereas the DNA furnished D and trimming. Among some 300,000 clones listed, around 89% were seen once. The CDR3 has 15 residues. CDR1 and CDR2 (germline): SEHNR, FQNEAQ (reference sequence). With 0 bases removed from V and 8 bases from J, the gap between germline ends came to 15 bases.

The V and J genes are TRBV7-9 and TRBJ2-3; D is unresolved. The sequenced sample consisted of peripheral blood. This TCR came from a woman aged 40 to 55 with COVID-19, enrolled during active disease. In nucleotides, the CDR3 is TGTGCCAGCAGCTTAGCTGCCGGGTCTTCGAGTACGCAGTATTTT. Residues: CASSLAAGSSSTQYF.